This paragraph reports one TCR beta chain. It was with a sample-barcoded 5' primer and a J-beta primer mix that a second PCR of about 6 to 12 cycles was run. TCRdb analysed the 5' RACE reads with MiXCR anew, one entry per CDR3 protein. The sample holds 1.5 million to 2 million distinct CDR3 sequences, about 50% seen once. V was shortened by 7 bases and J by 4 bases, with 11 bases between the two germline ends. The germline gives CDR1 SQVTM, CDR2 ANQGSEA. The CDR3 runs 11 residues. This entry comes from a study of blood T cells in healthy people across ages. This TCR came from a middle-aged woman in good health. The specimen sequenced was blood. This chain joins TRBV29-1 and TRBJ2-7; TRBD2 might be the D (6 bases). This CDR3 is CSGGVGYEQYF. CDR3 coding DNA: TGCAGCGGGGGGGTAGGATACGAGCAGTACTTC.